This TCR beta chain was obtained from a study of blood T cell repertoires in COVID-19. Across the study: Acute and convalescent COVID-19 specimens originated in the United States, Italy and Spain.

Germline V gene lookup returns CDR1 SGHKS and CDR2 YYEKEE (reference sequence). The CDR3 runs 12 residues. Trimming took 3 bases from V and 2 from J, leaving 5 bases between them. Original handling: Reference gene primers were amplified, and this amplification served to estimate nucleated cell counts. Only in-frame clones appear in the TCRdb table, and some are missing; sequencing was by immunoSEQ multiplex PCR. The V and J calls and the clone size are those of that table, but D and trimming were determined from the DNA. The repertoire holds some 100,000 clones, with around 84% as singletons. This receptor was identified in an older woman with acute or convalescent COVID-19. The V gene is TRBV5-5, the J gene TRBJ1-2; D not resolved. Sequencing was performed on peripheral blood. The CDR3 coding sequence is TGTGCCAGCAGCTCTTTCAACTATGGCTACACCTTC. Translating it yields CASSSFNYGYTF. Supplemented by reference TRBV5-5 and TRBJ1-2, the full variable domain reads DAGVTQSPTHLIKTRGQQVTLRCSPISGHKSVSWYQQVLGQGPQFIFQYYEKEERGRGNFPDRFSARQFPNYSSELNVNALLLGDSALYLCASSSFNYGYTFGSGTRLTVV.